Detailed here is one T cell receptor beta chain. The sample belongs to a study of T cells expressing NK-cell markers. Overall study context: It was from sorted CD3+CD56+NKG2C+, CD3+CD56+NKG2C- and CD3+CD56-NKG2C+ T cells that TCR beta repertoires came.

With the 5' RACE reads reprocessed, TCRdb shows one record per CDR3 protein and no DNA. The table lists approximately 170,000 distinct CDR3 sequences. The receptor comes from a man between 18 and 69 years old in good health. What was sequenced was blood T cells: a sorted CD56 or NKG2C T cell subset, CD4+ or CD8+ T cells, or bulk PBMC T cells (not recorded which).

The CDR3 sequence is CASSLVNRATEAFF. The rearrangement joins TRBV7-9 to TRBJ1-1; TCRdb's D gene call, TRBD1, goes unchecked for lack of DNA. CDR3 length equals 14 residues. Germline-derived CDR1 and CDR2 are SEHNR and FQNEAQ (reference sequence).